Below are 25 T cell receptor beta chains sequenced from a single sample in a study of T-cell reconstitution after alpha-beta-depleted transplantation in children. Unique molecular identifiers were incorporated during preparation of the TCRbeta library. TCRdb re-called the PCR reads with MiXCR, one entry per CDR3 protein. The sample shows approximately 500,000 distinct CDR3 sequences, under 12% of them seen only once. This material consisted of PBMCs, taken before TCRalphabeta/CD19-depleted stem cell transplant. The receptors were sampled from a child under 10 years old with inherited bone marrow failure, due to receive a stem cell transplant.

This clonotype was seen ten or more times. The chain joins TRBV6-2 or TRBV6-3 to TRBJ1-1, with D unresolved. CDR3 size: 12 residues. Deletions cut 6 bases from V and 7 bases from J, with 12 bases between. Germline V gene lookup returns CDR1 MNHEY and CDR2 SVGEGT. The CDR3 spells CASSQGRSEAFF. DNA for the CDR3: TGTGCCAGCAGCCAAGGACGGAGTGAAGCTTTCTTT.

The sample holds many counts of this clonotype. This chain links TRBV6-2 or TRBV6-3 with TRBJ2-1; TRBD1 might be the D (6 bases). The V end lost 2 bases, the J end lost 3 bases, and 14 bases lay between the germline ends. Germline V gene lookup returns CDR1 MNHEY and CDR2 SVGEGT. The CDR3 loop spans 16 amino acids. The CDR3 DNA reads TGTGCCAGCAGTTACACAGGGAGCTTTGTCTACAATGAGCAGTTCTTC. Amino acids: CASSYTGSFVYNEQFF.

This clonotype was recorded once. A much larger clone differs by one base, so this may be a read error. The rearrangement uses TRBV4-3 and TRBJ2-1; D gene uncertain. Germline CDR1 reads LGHNA; CDR2 reads YSLEER. This CDR3 comprises 17 residues. In DNA, the CDR3 is TGCGCCATCAGCCAAGAGACACTTTCGAGCTCCTACAATGAGCAGTTCTTC. Amino acids: CAISQETLSSSYNEQFF.

This clonotype was counted at least ten times. The chain carries TRBV12-3 or TRBV12-4 and TRBJ2-5, with 9 bases fitting TRBD1. This CDR3 comprises 15 residues. V lost 4 bases, J lost 5 bases, and 8 bases stayed unmatched. This chain's CDR3 is CASSYLTGGGETQYF. The CDR3 region has the DNA TGTGCCAGCAGTTACCTAACAGGGGGCGGTGAGACCCAGTACTTC.

This clonotype was counted at least ten times. This sequence joins TRBV28 and TRBJ2-3, with 8 positions matching TRBD1. Germline values: CDR1 MDHEN, CDR2 SYDVKM. This CDR3 spans 13 amino acids. V lost 4 bases to trimming and J lost 6 bases; unmatched junction nucleotides: 3. The CDR3 is CASSSGQGDTQYF. For the CDR3, the DNA is TGTGCCAGCAGTTCCGGACAGGGTGATACGCAGTATTTT. The entire variable domain, with the rest obtained from reference TRBV28 and TRBJ2-3, is as follows: DVKVTQSSRYLVKRTGEKVFLECVQDMDHENMFWYRQDPGLGLRLIYFSYDVKMKEKGDIPEGYSVSREKKERFSLILESASTNQTSMYLCASSSGQGDTQYFGPGTRLTVL.

There are many counts of this clonotype. The DNA for the CDR3 is TGCGCCAGCAGCCGCCTAGGGACAGGTCAAGAGACCCAGTACTTC. Residues: CASSRLGTGQETQYF. V is TRBV5-1 and J is TRBJ2-5; 8 bases line up with TRBD1. V dropped 4 bases and J dropped 2; count of bases not matched to a gene: 7. This CDR3 comprises 15 residues. Looked up from germline, CDR1 is SGHRS and CDR2 is YFSETQ.

This clonotype came up many times. The chain has TRBV7-2 and TRBJ2-1; TRBD1 agrees at 8 bases. With 0 bases clipped from V and 10 bases from J, the junction kept 11 bases outside the gene matches. The CDR3 runs 16 residues. CDR1 and CDR2 from the germline V gene are SGHTA and FQGNSA. The CDR3 is CASSLALPGGRREQFF. CDR3 DNA sequence: TGTGCCAGCAGCTTAGCGCTCCCAGGGGGCCGTAGGGAGCAGTTCTTC.

V gene TRBV12-3 or TRBV12-4 combines with J gene TRBJ1-1; D is possibly TRBD1 (6 bases). This CDR3 is 15 amino acids long. Trimming cost V 7 bases and J 4 bases, with 19 bases left between them. In nucleotides, the CDR3 is TGTGCCAGCAAACCCCCAGGGAGGGGGGGCACTGAAGCTTTCTTT. It encodes CASKPPGRGGTEAFF.

The chain couples TRBV20-1 to TRBJ2-5; TRBD2 aligns across 11 bases. Germline V CDR1 and CDR2: DFQATT, SNEGSKA (reference sequence). This CDR3 comprises 14 residues. Trimming cost V 6 bases and J 5 bases; bases outside gene matches: 8. This chain's CDR3 is CSAVLAGVGETQYF. CDR3 in DNA: TGCAGTGCGGTACTAGCGGGAGTCGGGGAGACCCAGTACTTC.

This rearrangement joins TRBV5-1 to TRBJ2-2, with TRBD2 matching 8 bases. V shed 5 bases, J shed 5 bases, and the junction held 2 bases outside the gene matches. Germline CDR1 reads SGHRS; CDR2 reads YFSETQ. The CDR3 loop spans 13 amino acids. In nucleotides, the CDR3 is TGCGCCAGCAGGGGGACTAGGACCGGGGAGCTGTTTTTT. This sequence encodes CASRGTRTGELFF.

A few counts support this clonotype. The chain employs TRBV20-1 and TRBJ2-1, with 14 nucleotides matching TRBD2. V was pared by 3 bases and J by 7 bases, with 8 bases of the junction left unmatched. This CDR3 region has 16 residues. CDR1 and CDR2 (germline): DFQATT, SNEGSKA (reference sequence). The CDR3 DNA follows: TGCAGTGCTAGCGGGACTAGCGGGAGAAGTAGTAATGAGCAGTTCTTC. Its protein product is CSASGTSGRSSNEQFF.

Of note for this clonotype: Possible read error: a much larger clone is one base away. The chain uses TRBV9 and TRBJ2-7; TRBD2 agrees at 11 bases. The germline gives CDR1 SGDLS, CDR2 YYNGEE. This CDR3 contains 16 residues. The CDR3 spells CACSAEVAGGSYEQYF. The DNA for the CDR3 is TGTGCCTGCAGCGCCGAAGTAGCGGGAGGGAGTTACGAGCAGTACTTC.

The chain joins TRBV10-3 to TRBJ2-1, with D hard to call. The ends were cut back, 4 bases at V and 2 bases at J, with 9 bases in the middle. The CDR3 is 14 amino acids. Germline CDR1 and CDR2: ENHRY and SYGVKD. CDR3 bases: TGTGCCATCAGTGGTGAGGCCCCCTACAATGAGCAGTTCTTC. Its protein product is CAISGEAPYNEQFF.

In this sample, this clonotype turned up many times. The chain links TRBV7-2 to TRBJ2-3; D not resolved. The CDR3 contains 11 residues. Germline V lookup: CDR1 SGHTA, CDR2 FQGNSA. V was pared by 7 bases and J by 6 bases, with 8 bases between. This CDR3 reads CASTSWDTQYF. The DNA of the CDR3 is TGTGCCAGCACTTCGTGGGATACGCAGTATTTT.

At least ten counts were recorded for this clonotype. The chain employs TRBV6-5 and TRBJ2-7, with 7 nucleotides matching TRBD2. V shed 8 bases and J 0 bases; nucleotides not matched to a gene: 1. Germline-derived CDR1 and CDR2 are MNHEY and SVGAGI. This CDR3 has 12 residues. The chain's CDR3 is CASGGSSYEQYF. CDR3 nucleotides: TGTGCCAGCGGCGGGAGCTCCTACGAGCAGTACTTC.

On this clonotype itself: A much more abundant neighbour one base away suggests this may be a read error. V gene TRBV5-5 combines with J gene TRBJ1-1, with 7 bases matching TRBD1. Unmatched junction bases numbered 7, after V lost 10 bases and J lost 4 bases. This CDR3 is 12 amino acids long. CDR1 is SGHKS, CDR2 YYEKEE, per germline (reference sequence). Written as DNA, the CDR3 is TGTGCCTGCGACAGGGTAAGCACTGAAGCTTTCTTT. Its translation: CACDRVSTEAFF.

This clonotype was found many times. This sequence joins TRBV12-3 or TRBV12-4 and TRBJ2-3; TRBD2 agrees at 10 bases. V shed 8 bases and J 2 bases; nucleotides not matched to a gene: 10. The CDR3 is 16 amino acids. CDR3 nucleotides: TGTGCCAGCGACGACTTAGCGGGAGGACCCACAGATACGCAGTATTTT. Amino acids: CASDDLAGGPTDTQYF.

The chain has TRBV5-6 and TRBJ2-1; 8 nucleotides match TRBD1. Germline CDR1 is SGHDT and CDR2 is YYEEEE. V lost 3 bases and J lost 4; bases outside the gene matches: 9. The length of the CDR3 is 16 residues. The CDR3 coding sequence is TGTGCCAGCAGCTCACTCCCGGGACAGGAATACAATGAGCAGTTCTTC. Protein sequence: CASSSLPGQEYNEQFF.

CDR3 loop: CASTPGSTSGANVLTF. The CDR3 nucleotides read TGTGCCAGCACCCCGGGCAGCACCTCTGGGGCCAACGTCCTGACTTTC. This sequence joins TRBV28 and TRBJ2-6, with D unresolved. CDR1 MDHEN and CDR2 SYDVKM come from the germline V gene. Trimming stripped 7 bases from V and 0 bases from J, with 13 bases between. This CDR3 has 16 amino acids.

This clonotype was seen many times. CDR3 sequence (DNA): TGTGCCAGCAGGCTAGCGGAACAAGAGACCCAGTACTTC. Residues: CASRLAEQETQYF. The rearrangement links TRBV2 to TRBJ2-5, with TRBD2 matching over 7 bases. Germline lookup yields CDR1 SNHLY and CDR2 FYNNEI. Trimming cost V 6 bases and J 2 bases; bases outside gene matches: 3. The length of the CDR3 is 13 residues. Complete variable domain (other parts from reference TRBV2 and TRBJ2-5): EPEVTQTPSHQVTQMGQEVILRCVPISNHLYFYWYRQILGQKVEFLVSFYNNEISEKSEIFDDQFSVERPDGSNFTLKIRSTKLEDSAMYFCASRLAEQETQYFGPGTRLLVL.

At least ten counts were recorded for this clonotype. The CDR3 region is CASRRTEVSGANVLTF. CDR3 nucleotides: TGCGCCAGCAGACGAACGGAGGTCTCTGGGGCCAACGTCCTGACTTTC. The gene calls are TRBV4-1 and TRBJ2-6; D perhaps matches TRBD2 (5 bases). V lost 6 bases and J lost 0, with 12 bases in between. Germline CDR1 is MGHRA and CDR2 is YSYEKL. The CDR3 spans 16 residues.

The table lists this clonotype with many counts. This chain uses TRBV4-3 with TRBJ1-3; maybe TRBD1 (5 bases). V lost 4 bases and J lost 0, with 19 bases in between. The CDR3 loop spans 18 amino acids. Germline values: CDR1 LGHNA, CDR2 YSLEER. The CDR3 nucleotides read TGCGCCAGCAGCCCAGGGCTCACCCCGGCCGGCTCTGGAAACACCATATATTTT. Translation: CASSPGLTPAGSGNTIYF.

This clonotype appeared many times. J is TRBJ2-1 and V is TRBV3-1, with 10 bases matching TRBD1. Germline CDR1 and CDR2: LGHDT and YNNKEL (reference sequence). This CDR3 has 16 amino acids. Germline trimming cut 4 bases from V and 4 bases from J; bases unmatched to any gene: 7. The CDR3 DNA is TGTGCCAGCAGCCCAATACCGGGACAGGGGTACAATGAGCAGTTCTTC. Its translation is CASSPIPGQGYNEQFF.

This clonotype has a count of ten or more. The chain joins TRBV10-2 to TRBJ2-5, with D maybe TRBD2 (6 bases). V lost 6 bases, J lost 4 bases, and 9 bases lay in between. CDR1 is WSHSY, CDR2 SAAADI, per germline. The CDR3 extends over 12 amino acids. The DNA of the CDR3 is TGCGCCAGCAGCGGGAGAGGAGAGACCCAGTACTTC. It encodes CASSGRGETQYF.

This clonotype has just a few counts. The chain uses TRBV13 and TRBJ1-4; D ambiguous. Germline CDR1 PRHDT, CDR2 FYEKMQ (reference sequence). V lost 5 bases and J 0 bases, leaving 13 bases between the germline ends. The CDR3 length is 16 residues. The CDR3 nucleotides read TGTGCCAGCAGCGTGGTCGGGGATGCAACTAATGAAAAACTGTTTTTT. It is translated as CASSVVGDATNEKLFF.